This passage covers 32 T cell receptor beta chains from one sample sequenced in a study of T-cell reconstitution after alpha-beta-depleted transplantation in children. The authors prepared the TCRbeta library with unique molecular identifiers. TCRdb ran MiXCR on the PCR reads and lists one entry per CDR3 protein. The sample consists of some 280,000 distinct CDR3 sequences, 9.9% of them appearing once. Sequenced material: PBMCs from the stem cell graft donor, taken from the stem cell graft. Source of these receptors: a human donor who donated a stem cell graft to a child with SCID.

This sequence joins TRBV29-1 and TRBJ2-1, with 9 bases that match TRBD2. From germline, CDR1 is SQVTM and CDR2 ANQGSEA. The trim removed 6 bases at V and 9 bases at J, leaving 12 bases unmatched. This CDR3 comprises 14 residues. CDR3 amino acids: CSVGVSIAGVEQFF. CDR3 in DNA: TGCAGCGTGGGGGTCTCGATAGCGGGGGTTGAGCAGTTCTTC.

This sequence joins TRBV7-9 and TRBJ1-1; possible D gene TRBD1, 6 bases. The CDR3 is 13 residues long. The germline CDR1 and CDR2 sequences are SEHNR and FQNEAQ (reference sequence). The ends were cut back, 3 bases at V and 4 bases at J, with 9 bases in the middle. DNA of the CDR3: TGTGCCAGCAGCTTGTCGGGGGCCACTGAAGCTTTCTTT. Protein product: CASSLSGATEAFF.

The rearrangement links TRBV19 to TRBJ2-1; 10 positions match TRBD2. Trimming cost V 6 bases and J 0 bases; bases outside gene matches: 8. The CDR3 is made up of 17 amino acids. In germline, CDR1 is LNHDA, CDR2 SQIVND (reference sequence). This CDR3 is CASSLSGLAPSYNEQFF. The CDR3 DNA follows: TGTGCCAGTAGCCTGTCGGGACTAGCGCCCTCCTACAATGAGCAGTTCTTC.

In its sample, this clonotype was seen a few times. The chain carries TRBV5-1 and TRBJ1-4; TRBD1 might be the D (6 bases). The V gene's germline CDR1 is SGHRS and CDR2 YFSETQ. The CDR3 is 15 amino acids. The V gene lost 0 bases and the J gene lost 1 base, with 7 bases spanning the gap. CDR3 in amino acids: CASSLGQETNEKLFF. DNA for the CDR3: TGCGCCAGCAGCTTGGGACAGGAAACTAATGAAAAACTGTTTTTT.

The chain is built from TRBV11-3 and TRBJ2-1; D remains unclear. Per germline, CDR1 SGHNT and CDR2 YENEEA. The germline V and J ends were trimmed by 0 bases and 5 bases, with 2 bases remaining between them. The CDR3 has 12 residues. The CDR3 sequence is CASSLDNNEQFF. The CDR3 nucleotides are TGTGCCAGCAGCTTAGATAACAATGAGCAGTTCTTC.

The chain combines TRBV5-1 with TRBJ2-7; D not certain. Germline-derived CDR1 and CDR2 are SGHRS and YFSETQ. The germline V and J ends were trimmed by 1 base and 2 bases, with 7 bases remaining between them. The CDR3 consists of 13 residues. CDR3 sequence (DNA): TGCGCCAGCAGCTTGAAAGGCCCCTACGAGCAGTACTTC. It is translated as CASSLKGPYEQYF.

This clonotype was counted at least ten times. The J gene is TRBJ1-1, the V gene TRBV6-5; perhaps TRBD1 as D (5 bases). The CDR3 runs to 14 residues. CDR1 is MNHEY and CDR2 is SVGAGI in the germline V gene. V lost 2 bases and J 0 bases, leaving 7 bases between the germline ends. The CDR3 DNA reads TGTGCCAGCAGTTACGGGGGATTGAACACTGAAGCTTTCTTT. Translated: CASSYGGLNTEAFF.

This clonotype was found many times. V and J are TRBV7-6 and TRBJ2-2; D assignment may be TRBD1 or TRBD2 (5 bases each). Germline CDR1 reads SGHVS; CDR2 reads FNYEAQ. The CDR3 covers 13 residues. V lost 4 bases to trimming and J lost 6 bases, with 9 bases between them. This CDR3 reads CASSSGTAGELFF. As DNA, the CDR3 is TGTGCCAGCAGCTCGGGGACCGCCGGGGAGCTGTTTTTT.

This clonotype was picked up many times. The chain joins TRBV7-9 to TRBJ1-1; D is perhaps TRBD1 (5 bases). The CDR3 length is 14 residues. Germline CDR1 is SEHNR and CDR2 is FQNEAQ (reference sequence). V shed 5 bases and J shed 0 bases, with 10 bases lying between them. The CDR3 region is CASSRQGMNTEAFF. For the CDR3, the DNA is TGTGCCAGCAGCCGGCAGGGTATGAACACTGAAGCTTTCTTT.

This clonotype came up a few times. This chain uses TRBV7-6 with TRBJ2-6; no firm D call. V was shortened by 1 base and J by 0 bases, with 7 bases between the two germline ends. The CDR3 has 16 amino acids. From germline, CDR1 is SGHVS and CDR2 FNYEAQ. CDR3 sequence: CASSLDTYSGANVLTF. Here the CDR3 DNA reads TGTGCCAGCAGCTTAGACACCTACTCTGGGGCCAACGTCCTGACTTTC.

CDR3 loop: CASSSDMVNRGFYEQYF. The CDR3, as DNA: TGCGCCAGCAGTTCTGATATGGTTAACAGGGGTTTTTACGAGCAGTACTTC. The chain uses TRBV10-2 and TRBJ2-7; 7 positions agree with TRBD1. This CDR3 region has 17 residues. CDR1 and CDR2 (germline): WSHSY, SAAADI. With V trimmed by 5 bases and J by 4 bases, 17 bases remained unmatched.

The chain has TRBV9 and TRBJ2-1, with a weak D call TRBD1 (5 bases). The CDR3 is 15 residues long. Trimming pared 0 bases from V and 4 bases from J, leaving 11 bases between. The V gene's germline CDR1 is SGDLS and CDR2 YYNGEE. As DNA, the CDR3 is TGTGCCAGCAGCGTAGCGACAGAGAGATACAATGAGCAGTTCTTC. Translated: CASSVATERYNEQFF.

The chain carries TRBV6-1 and TRBJ1-5; D uncertain. CDR3 length: 13 residues. Per germline, CDR1 MNHNS and CDR2 SASEGT. The V gene lost 2 bases and the J gene lost 5 bases, with 7 bases spanning the gap. The CDR3 nucleotides read TGTGCCAGCAGTGAAATCGGCGATCAGCCCCAGCATTTT. Protein: CASSEIGDQPQHF.

This chain connects TRBV6-5 to TRBJ2-7; weak D call: TRBD2 (5 bases). V was shortened by 2 bases and J by 1 base, with 9 bases between the two germline ends. Per the germline V gene, CDR1 is MNHEY and CDR2 is SVGAGI. The CDR3 has 14 residues. CDR3 loop: CASSYEGSSYEQYF. The CDR3 nucleotides are TGTGCCAGCAGTTACGAGGGCAGTTCCTACGAGCAGTACTTC.

In its sample, this clonotype was seen a few times. The gene calls are TRBV12-3 or TRBV12-4 and TRBJ2-1; TRBD2 matches at 9 bases. CDR3 length equals 15 residues. J was trimmed by 6 bases and V by 2 bases; bases with no gene match: 5. Here the CDR3 reads CASSLSLTSGNEQFF. The CDR3 region has the DNA TGTGCCAGCAGTTTATCGTTGACTAGCGGCAATGAGCAGTTCTTC.

The sample holds many counts of this clonotype. The chain uses TRBV7-3 and TRBJ1-2; no clear D gene. V lost 3 bases to trimming and J lost 4 bases, with 9 bases between them. Germline CDR1 reads SGHTA; CDR2 reads FQGTGA. CDR3 length equals 13 residues. CDR3 protein: CASSLDGGYGYTF. Written as DNA, the CDR3 is TGTGCCAGCAGCTTGGACGGCGGCTATGGCTACACCTTC. Variable domain in full (rest from reference TRBV7-3 and TRBJ1-2): GAGVSQTPSNKVTEKGKYVELRCDPISGHTALYWYRQSLGQGPEFLIYFQGTGAADDSGLPNDRFFAVRPEGSVSTLKIQRTERGDSAVYLCASSLDGGYGYTFGSGTRLTVV.

This chain links TRBV11-2 with TRBJ2-5; possibly TRBD1 for D (7 bases). Germline V gene data show CDR1 as SGHAT and CDR2 as FQNNGV. Trimming removed 6 bases at V and 3 bases at J, with 20 bases between. CDR3 length: 16 amino acids. The CDR3 DNA is TGTGCCAGCAGAAGGGGGGACAGTCCCTTAAAAGAGACCCAGTACTTC. Residues: CASRRGDSPLKETQYF.

This clonotype was seen many times. The rearrangement joins TRBV12-3 or TRBV12-4 to TRBJ2-5; a possible D gene is TRBD2 (6 bases). This CDR3 contains 14 residues. The V and J ends lost 5 bases and 1 base respectively, with 11 bases between them. CDR3 nucleotides: TGTGCCAGCAGTCGCCGGGAGATCCAAGAGACCCAGTACTTC. Amino acid sequence: CASSRREIQETQYF.

This rearrangement joins TRBV20-1 to TRBJ2-7, with D possibly TRBD1 on 5 matching bases. Trimming cost V 6 bases and J 2 bases, with 14 bases left between them. The CDR3 has 13 amino acids. Germline CDR1 and CDR2: DFQATT and SNEGSKA (reference sequence). The chain's CDR3 is CSAPGAAPYEQYF. The CDR3 DNA is TGCAGTGCCCCTGGGGCGGCCCCCTACGAGCAGTACTTC.

The chain recombines TRBV6-5 with TRBJ2-1; the D is unclear. This CDR3 has 14 amino acids. Germline CDR1 and CDR2: MNHEY and SVGAGI. V gave up 0 bases and J gave up 7 bases, with 10 bases separating them. The CDR3 region is CASSYSMLENEQFF. Written as DNA, the CDR3 is TGTGCCAGCAGTTACTCGATGCTGGAAAATGAGCAGTTCTTC.

This chain links TRBV10-3 with TRBJ2-1; D tentatively reads TRBD1 or TRBD2 (5 bases each). The CDR3 spans 13 residues. V was clipped by 4 bases and J by 5 bases, with 9 bases between them. Germline CDR1 ENHRY, CDR2 SYGVKD. The CDR3 sequence is CAISGGIDNEQFF. The DNA for the CDR3 is TGTGCCATCAGTGGGGGGATCGACAATGAGCAGTTCTTC.

At least ten counts were recorded for this clonotype. This chain joins TRBV5-1 and TRBJ2-1; D tentatively reads TRBD1 or TRBD2 (6 bases each). Germline CDR1 SGHRS, CDR2 YFSETQ. Trimming took 4 bases from V and 4 from J, leaving 15 bases between them. This CDR3 is built from 15 residues. CDR3 bases: TGCGCCAGCAGCACCGGGGGCCCGCCTTACAATGAGCAGTTCTTC. It encodes CASSTGGPPYNEQFF.

This clonotype was detected only a few times. This chain joins TRBV3-1 and TRBJ2-7, with D possibly matching TRBD1 (6 bases). Trimming shortened V by 0 bases and J by 2 bases, and 11 bases separated the two germline ends. Germline assignment: CDR1 LGHDT and CDR2 YNNKEL (reference sequence). This CDR3 has 15 residues. The CDR3 DNA reads TGTGCCAGCAGCCAAGAGACAGGAGGAACCTACGAGCAGTACTTC. Encoded protein: CASSQETGGTYEQYF.

This clonotype was seen a handful of times. The chain combines TRBV20-1 with TRBJ2-3; no firm D call. The CDR3 loop spans 10 amino acids. Trimming removed 4 bases at V and 6 bases at J, with 5 bases between. Germline values: CDR1 DFQATT, CDR2 SNEGSKA (reference sequence). The CDR3 DNA follows: TGCAGTGCTATGGAGGATACGCAGTATTTT. Amino acid sequence: CSAMEDTQYF.

The CDR3 sequence: CSVGGTSGGEDTQYF. CDR3 DNA sequence: TGCAGCGTGGGAGGGACTAGCGGGGGCGAAGATACGCAGTATTTT. The V gene is TRBV29-1, the J gene TRBJ2-3, with 14 bases fitting TRBD2. Losses at the gene ends were 6 bases for V and 5 bases for J; bases not matched to a gene: 7. CDR1 SQVTM and CDR2 ANQGSEA come from the germline V gene. This CDR3 contains 15 residues.

The V and J genes are TRBV4-2 and TRBJ2-7, with 10 bases matching TRBD2. Germline V lookup: CDR1 LGHNA, CDR2 YNFKEQ. The length of the CDR3 is 16 residues. The ends lost 2 bases at V and 0 bases at J; junction bases unmatched: 4. This chain's CDR3 is CASSQLTSGDSYEQYF. The DNA of the CDR3 is TGTGCCAGCAGCCAACTCACTAGCGGGGACTCCTACGAGCAGTACTTC.

The chain combines TRBV5-1 with TRBJ2-1; no firm D call. The CDR3 spans 13 residues. CDR1 is SGHRS, CDR2 YFSETQ, per germline. The germline V and J ends were trimmed by 0 bases and 6 bases, with 7 bases remaining between them. As DNA, the CDR3 is TGCGCCAGCAGCTTGGCCGGACCCAATGAGCAGTTCTTC. It encodes CASSLAGPNEQFF.

The chain has TRBV2 and TRBJ2-1, with 8 bases matching TRBD2. CDR1 and CDR2 (germline): SNHLY, FYNNEI. This CDR3 has 15 amino acids. The V and J ends lost 4 bases and 3 bases, in that order; junction bases with no gene match: 5. The CDR3 DNA follows: TGTGCCAGCAGTGCGAGCGGGGGCCTCTACAATGAGCAGTTCTTC. This translates into CASSASGGLYNEQFF. The complete variable domain, with remaining parts taken from reference TRBV2 and TRBJ2-1, reads EPEVTQTPSHQVTQMGQEVILRCVPISNHLYFYWYRQILGQKVEFLVSFYNNEISEKSEIFDDQFSVERPDGSNFTLKIRSTKLEDSAMYFCASSASGGLYNEQFFGPGTRLTVL.

This clonotype appeared a few times. The chain recombines TRBV20-1 with TRBJ2-5; 7 bases are shared with TRBD1. V was clipped by 4 bases and J by 9 bases; unmatched bases: 8. In germline, CDR1 is DFQATT, CDR2 SNEGSKA (reference sequence). This CDR3 comprises 12 residues. The DNA of the CDR3 is TGCAGTGCTACTGACAGGGTGTTGGCCCAGTACTTC. This gives the protein CSATDRVLAQYF.

This clonotype showed up just a few times. V gene TRBV3-1 combines with J gene TRBJ2-7, with TRBD1 matching 8 bases. CDR3 length: 13 residues. Germline V lookup: CDR1 LGHDT, CDR2 YNNKEL (reference sequence). V dropped 8 bases and J dropped 6; count of bases not matched to a gene: 9. The CDR3 sequence is CASSWDRSAEQYF. The CDR3 coding sequence is TGTGCCAGCTCCTGGGACAGGTCTGCCGAGCAGTACTTC.

This clonotype appeared a few times. The V and J genes are TRBV24-1 and TRBJ2-1; 8 nucleotides line up with TRBD1. The CDR3 is 18 amino acids. The junction had 9 bases not matched to a gene; V was cut back by 3 bases and J by 0 bases. Germline V gene sequence: CDR1 KGHDR, CDR2 SFDVKD. The CDR3 is CATSDDKQGESSYNEQFF. The CDR3 bases are TGTGCCACCAGTGATGACAAACAGGGGGAAAGCTCCTACAATGAGCAGTTCTTC.

This clonotype occurred a few times. This rearrangement joins TRBV29-1 to TRBJ2-1, with 7 bases lining up with TRBD2. In germline, CDR1 is SQVTM, CDR2 ANQGSEA. The ends lost 3 bases at V and 11 bases at J; junction bases unmatched: 13. The CDR3 is 14 residues long. CDR3 loop: CSVEAGLADLQQFF. In nucleotides, the CDR3 is TGCAGCGTTGAGGCTGGGCTAGCGGACCTGCAGCAGTTCTTC.